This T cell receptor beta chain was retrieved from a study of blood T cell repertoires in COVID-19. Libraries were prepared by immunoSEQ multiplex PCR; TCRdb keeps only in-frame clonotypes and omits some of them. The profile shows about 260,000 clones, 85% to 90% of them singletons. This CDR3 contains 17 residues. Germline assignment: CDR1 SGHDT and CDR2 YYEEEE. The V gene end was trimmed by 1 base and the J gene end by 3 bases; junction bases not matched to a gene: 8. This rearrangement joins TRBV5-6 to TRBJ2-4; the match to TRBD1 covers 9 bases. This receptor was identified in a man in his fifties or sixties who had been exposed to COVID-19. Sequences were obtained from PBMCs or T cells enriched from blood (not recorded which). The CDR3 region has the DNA TGTGCCAGCAGCTTGCTAACAGGGGGCTCTGGCAAAAACATTCAGTACTTC. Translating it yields CASSLLTGGSGKNIQYF.